This T cell receptor (beta chain) was identified in a study of cytomegalovirus exposure and HLA in healthy donors (TCRdb year 2017). Regarding the research as a whole: In an earlier analysis of 587 of the donors, 250 to 350 Gb of sequence data and 120 million or so unique TCR beta sequences from roughly 180 million T cells were reported. Roughly 300 gigabases of sequencing data and roughly 90 million unique TCR sequences were included in an early release covering about 700 HLA-typed donors. Of the roughly 390 genotyped donors, roughly 76% were placed in the genetic ancestry cluster associated with self-reported Caucasian donors. The study aimed to test whether signatures of past pathogen exposure could be identified by cataloging public T cell receptors. The study profiled the T cell repertoires of fewer than 850 subjects by immunosequencing and related them to cytomegalovirus serostatus. A separate validation cohort of 100 to 150 different subjects was used in addition to the 666-subject first cohort. High-throughput TCR immunosequencing, statistical association of individual TCRs with disease status, and machine learning were combined to predict cytomegalovirus infection status. A later analysis re-analyzed previously published TCR beta repertoires from approximately 670 donors and added high-resolution HLA genotyping to study TCR occurrence patterns. Rather than drawing on any new phenotypic data, the later analysis identified candidate immune exposures from TCR beta sequences and the way those sequences occurred across donors. In an earlier analysis of several hundred of the donors, high-throughput TCR beta sequencing was used to judge whether each TCR beta V gene segment behaved as functional or pseudogenic. Donor age, sex, ethnicity and CMV serostatus were compiled together with the repertoire data. A later genetic analysis used genome-wide SNP genotypes for about 65% of the 666 donors, treating that subset as a discovery cohort. Every repertoire in the discovery cohort had been generated on one and the same sequencing platform. Class I and class II HLA loci were covered by the typing at four-digit resolution. Typing coverage varied by locus: roughly 629-640 donors for A, B, C, DRB1 and DQB1; roughly 510 for DQA1; around 570 for DPA1; approximately 490 for DPB1. Because of strong linkage in the cohort, 4 to 6 DR-DQ haplotypes were treated as single units for association and clustering. Among about 390 genotyped donors of the cohort, an average of around 240,000 unique TCR beta nucleotide sequences were sequenced per donor, 15% to 20% of them non-productive.

In total, roughly 670 healthy bone marrow donors made up the cohort. All cohort members were sampled while nominally healthy, although unrecorded immune exposures were likely present. The donor was CMV seropositive and belonged to the group of 250 to 300 seropositive cohort members. Each donor provided a peripheral blood sample, and peripheral blood mononuclear cells were used for TCR beta sequencing. Genomic DNA extraction from the blood cell samples was performed with the Qiagen DNeasy Blood Extraction Kit. To note about this clone: It lacks a known antigen.

Receptor libraries were prepared by the immunoSEQ multiplex PCR assay. The multiplex PCR relied on a mix of 60 forward primers for TCR Vbeta segments and 13 reverse primers for TCR Jbeta segments. The CDR3 region of rearranged TCR beta genes was amplified from genomic DNA by a multiplex PCR assay. The Illumina HiSeq System was used to sequence the amplified TCR beta libraries as 87-base-pair reads. Processing in the source paper ran as follows. In a later analysis, roughly 80 million unique TCR beta chains were counted across the 500 to 850 repertoires, and roughly 11 million of these chains were shared by at least two donors. To remove PCR and sequencing errors, raw reads were error-corrected and collapsed into unique sequences using a nearest-neighbor algorithm that merged closely related sequences. To assign V, D and J gene segments, CDR3 sequences were aligned to IMGT reference sequences. For a sequence to be retained, a match of at least six nucleotides was required to both a V gene segment and a J gene segment. Rearrangements were classified as productive when the CDR3 lacked stop codons and remained in frame with V and J, and all other rearrangements were classified as non-productive. Following IMGT convention, CDR3 was defined as the stretch from the second conserved V-encoded cysteine to the conserved J-encoded phenylalanine. In an earlier analysis of 587 of the donors, sequences lacking an unambiguous match to a single V gene segment were excluded. An earlier analysis of almost 600 of the donors classified V segments as functional when productive rearrangements were above 56.7% and as segregating when the standard deviation between donors was above 5%. A statistical classification framework was built to diagnose cytomegalovirus status from the catalog of TCR beta chain sequences. In a later analysis, V and J genes were assigned by comparing TCR nucleotide sequences against IMGT/GENE-DB human TR gene sequences. In a later analysis, CDR3 sequences and most-parsimonious VDJ recombination scenarios were assigned using the TCRdist pipeline. A later analysis defined each TCR beta chain by its CDR3 amino acid sequence plus V-gene family, and excluded reads lacking a unique V-gene family. In a later analysis, a few hundred highly shared, low-generation-probability nucleotide sequences were removed to address suspected cross-contamination and a sequencing artifact. A later analysis calculated a clonal expansion index for each public chain from normalized within-repertoire ranks of inferred template counts. In a later analysis, generation probabilities were computed with a VDJ recombination model fitted to out-of-frame rearrangements, and the resulting probabilities were checked against IGoR. A later analysis scored TCR-TCR, TCR-HLA and TCR-CMV co-occurrence with hypergeometric tests, applying a repertoire-size bias correction to TCR pairs. False discovery rates were estimated in a later analysis by permuting HLA or CMV assignments 20 times. In a later analysis, co-occurring TCRs were grouped with DBSCAN, and TCRdist sequence similarity was added when clustering was performed within HLA-allele-positive subsets. Repertoires with fewer than 30,000 or more than 120,000 public chains, plus five repertoires with anomalous nucleotide sharing, were excluded from co-occurrence clustering. TCRdb took over this immuneACCESS table, retaining in-frame rearrangements with V and J assigned. Such tables are incomplete; in checked studies, under half of the missing clones stem from an unresolved V gene, and the remainder is unexplained. V and J calls and clone size are those listed in that table; D and trimming were worked out from the DNA. The sample's records list tens of thousands of clones. More than 9.5% of the sample is held by the ten biggest clonotypes.

What the study reported, not specific to this receptor: Sequencing depth was assumed to be roughly uniform across donors in the presence/absence analyses, though that assumption may not hold. Most TCR sequences were seen in very few donors, while some public TCRs were found in many individuals. In a later analysis, the rate of TCR association differed among HLA loci, with DRB1 alleles having the most associated TCRs and HLA-C alleles having the fewest. An association between a missense DCLRE1C variant and V-gene and J-gene trimming of TCR beta chains was found in a later genetic analysis and replicated in an independent cohort. Because HLA typing was unavailable for some donors at each locus, only the typed subset was used in association tests. When HLA alleles, especially DR and DQ, strongly co-occurred, TCR associations were difficult to assign to individual alleles. In an earlier analysis of some 640 of the donors, most TCR beta V segments were observed in productive rearrangements about 90% or about 30% of the time, broadly matching IMGT annotations. A later analysis associated some 17,000 TCR beta sequences with specific HLA alleles at a false discovery rate of 0.05. Correlated functional status among segregating V segments might reflect linkage disequilibrium, but an unknown experimental factor could not be ruled out. A further reported finding was that TCR beta sequences accurately predicted the HLA-A and HLA-B alleles for most subjects in the first cohort. A later analysis found that most CMV-associated TCR beta chains appeared HLA-restricted, with HLA associations seemingly driven largely by CMV exposure. The classifier was reported to diagnose cytomegalovirus status with high specificity and sensitivity in both the original cohort and the validation cohort. The authors suggested that the approach could potentially be generalized to other disease states and immunological phenotypes. In a later analysis, HLA-associated TCR beta chains were found to be more clonally expanded and to have lower generation probabilities than equally common non-associated chains. Several of the top co-occurrence clusters appeared to be linked to parvovirus B19, influenza, CMV and Epstein-Barr virus, according to a later analysis. For the cohort, immune exposure information was limited to CMV serostatus. According to a later genetic analysis, donors in an Asian-associated ancestry cluster had fewer N-insertions in productive TCRs than the roughly 660-donor mean. Because counts were too low, fewer than 20 rarely observed V segments, including chromosome 9 orphons, were excluded from the earlier analysis of under 650 of the donors. In vitro tests confirmed that a few of the cytomegalovirus-associated TCR beta chains recognize cytomegalovirus antigens. A total of 150 to 200 TCR beta chains were listed by the study as associated with cytomegalovirus. The cohort was sequenced for TCR beta chains only, and without alpha or paired-chain data the features that could be detected were limited. A group of highly shared sequence variants was considered likely to be a technical artifact of the sequencing pipeline.

This TCR derives from a woman between 45 and 60 years old in good health and CMV-seropositive. Sequencing was performed on PBMCs.

The CDR3 reads as follows: CAWSASGTLYEQYF. The DNA sequence follows: TGTGCCTGGAGTGCTAGCGGAACACTCTACGAGCAGTACTTC. The chain links TRBV30 with TRBJ2-7, with 7 bases matching TRBD2. CDR1 and CDR2 are read off the germline V gene (reference sequence) as GTSNPN and SVGIG. From cysteine to phenylalanine, the CDR3 is 14 amino acids long. Only the CDR3 DNA is retained, 42 bases long and in frame from the first base. V trim: 1 base; J trim: 3 bases; unmatched bases: 6.